Listed below are T cell receptor beta chains from one sample, sequenced in a study of blood T cell repertoires in COVID-19. This table comes from immunoSEQ multiplex PCR, and its TCRdb copy is limited to in-frame clones, with some not included. The table lists fewer than 250,000 clones, 86% of them singletons. Sequencing input: peripheral blood. The source is an elderly woman with COVID-19, enrolled during active disease. Each CDR3 is given with its conserved first and last residue. D genes are given only for firm matches. The size field is filled for only some rows; it gives once, few, many or a size class.

>TRBJ1-1|TRBV21-1|.|.
TGTGCCAGCAGCAAAGCGGTGACAGTGAACACTGAAGCTTTCTTT
CASSKAVTVNTEAFF
>TRBJ1-5|TRBV2|.|.
TGTGCCAGCACTCGAGACATGGTGGGGGGGAATCAGCCCCAGCATTTT
CASTRDMVGGNQPQHF
>TRBJ2-5|TRBV5-1|.|TRBD2
TGCGCCAGCAGTCGGATAGCGGGGGTTGAGACCCAGTACTTC
CASSRIAGVETQYF
>TRBJ1-2|TRBV2|.|TRBD1
TGTGCCAGCAGTCGGGACAGAGATTATGGCTACACCTTC
CASSRDRDYGYTF
>TRBJ1-2|TRBV2|few|.
TGTGCCAGCAGTGCTGCGGGGGGCTACACCTTC
CASSAAGGYTF
>TRBJ2-3|TRBV5-1|.|.
TGCGCCAGCAGCTTGGGGGCCGGTACAGATACGCAGTATTTT
CASSLGAGTDTQYF
>TRBJ1-4|TRBV12-3/TRBV12-4|.|TRBD1
TGTGCCACCGGCAGGACAGGGTCGGAAAAACTGTTTTTT
CATGRTGSEKLFF
>TRBJ1-5|TRBV10-1|.|TRBD1
TGCGCCAGCAGTGAGGGCCAGGGGGCGCTTGGTGGTCAGCCCCAGCATTTT
CASSEGQGALGGQPQHF
>TRBJ1-4|TRBV4-1|.|.
TGCGCCAGCAGCCAAGGAGGAGCGGGGGAAAAACTGTTTTTT
CASSQGGAGEKLFF
>TRBJ1-5|TRBV4-2|.|.
TGTGCCAGCAGCCAAGAGGGGGCAAGCAATCAGCCCCAGCATTTT
CASSQEGASNQPQHF
>TRBJ2-7|TRBV7-9|few|.
TGTGCCAGCAGCCCAGAATTCGCCTCTAGGAACGAGCAGTACTTC
CASSPEFASRNEQYF
>TRBJ1-2|TRBV6-5|.|TRBD1
TGTGCCAGCAGCCGAACGGGACAGGGGACTTATGGCTACACCTTC
CASSRTGQGTYGYTF
>TRBJ2-5|TRBV6-5|.|.
TGTGCCAGCAGTCGGGGTTTTCATCAAGAGACCCAGTACTTC
CASSRGFHQETQYF